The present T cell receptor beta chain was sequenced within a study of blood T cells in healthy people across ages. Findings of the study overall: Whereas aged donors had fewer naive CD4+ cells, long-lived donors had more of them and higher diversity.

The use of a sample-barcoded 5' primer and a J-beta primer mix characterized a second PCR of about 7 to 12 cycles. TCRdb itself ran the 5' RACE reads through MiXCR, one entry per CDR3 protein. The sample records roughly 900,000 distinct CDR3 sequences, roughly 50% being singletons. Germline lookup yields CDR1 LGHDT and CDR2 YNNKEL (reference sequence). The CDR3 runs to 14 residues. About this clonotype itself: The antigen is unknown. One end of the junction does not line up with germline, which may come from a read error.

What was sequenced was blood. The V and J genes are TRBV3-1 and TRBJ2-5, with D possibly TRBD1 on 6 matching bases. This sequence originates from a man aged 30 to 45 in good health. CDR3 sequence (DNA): TGTGCCAGCAACCAAGGGACAATCCGGGAGACCCAGTACTTC. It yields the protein CASNQGTIRETQYF.